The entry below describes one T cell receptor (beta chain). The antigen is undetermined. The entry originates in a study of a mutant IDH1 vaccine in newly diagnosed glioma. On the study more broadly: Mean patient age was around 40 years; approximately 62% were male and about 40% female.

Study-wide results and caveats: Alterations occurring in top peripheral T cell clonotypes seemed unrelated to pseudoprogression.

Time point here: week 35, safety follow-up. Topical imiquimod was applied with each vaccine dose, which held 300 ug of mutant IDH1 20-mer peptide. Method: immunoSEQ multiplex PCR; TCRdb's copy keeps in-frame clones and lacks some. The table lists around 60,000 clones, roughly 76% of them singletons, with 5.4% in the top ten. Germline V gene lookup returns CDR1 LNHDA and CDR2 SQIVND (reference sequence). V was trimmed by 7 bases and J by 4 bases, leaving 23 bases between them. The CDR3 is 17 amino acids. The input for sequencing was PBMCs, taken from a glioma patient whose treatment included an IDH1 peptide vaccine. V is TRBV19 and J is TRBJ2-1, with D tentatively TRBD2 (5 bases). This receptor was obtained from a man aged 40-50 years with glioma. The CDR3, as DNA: TGTGCCAGTACCCCGGAGGCGGGTACAGATCTTTACAATGAGCAGTTCTTC. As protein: CASTPEAGTDLYNEQFF.